This T cell receptor beta chain was recorded in a study of T cell responses to AZD1222 COVID-19 vaccine. Study-level results: Vaccination with two AZD1222 doses was followed by a rise in Spike-specific TCR breadth and depth. Mostly white British, mostly female donors; authors suggested clonal diversity may be underestimated. All repertoire sampling was performed exclusively after the peak T cell response. Unmutated variant regions are reportedly targeted by nearly half of spike-specific TCRs.

With respect to this clone: What it binds is not known.

Germline-derived CDR1 and CDR2 are DFQATT and SNEGSKA (reference sequence). Trimming removed 5 bases at V and 8 bases at J, with 10 bases between. This CDR3 is 11 amino acids long. Generated by immunoSEQ multiplex PCR, the TCRdb table keeps only in-frame clones and is missing some. This table holds some 91,000 clones, about 89% found once. This chain links TRBV20-1 with TRBJ2-1; perhaps D is TRBD1 or TRBD2 (6 bases each). The sequence was collected from an adult in good health. The sample was peripheral blood, taken on day 0 of AZD1222 vaccination. The CDR3 bases are TGCAGTGCTTCCGGGGGCTATGAGCAGTTCTTC. It encodes CSASGGYEQFF.